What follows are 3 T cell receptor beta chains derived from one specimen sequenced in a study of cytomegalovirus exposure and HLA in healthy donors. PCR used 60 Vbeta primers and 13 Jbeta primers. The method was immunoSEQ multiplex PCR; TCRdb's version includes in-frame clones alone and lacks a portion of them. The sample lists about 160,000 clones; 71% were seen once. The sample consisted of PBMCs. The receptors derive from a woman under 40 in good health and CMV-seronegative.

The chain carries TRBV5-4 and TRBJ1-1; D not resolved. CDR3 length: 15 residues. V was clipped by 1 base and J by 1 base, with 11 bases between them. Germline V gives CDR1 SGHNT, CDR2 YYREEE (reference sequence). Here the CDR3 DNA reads TGTGCCAGCAGCTTGTCTGGGCAGCCGAACACTGAAGCTTTCTTT. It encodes CASSLSGQPNTEAFF.

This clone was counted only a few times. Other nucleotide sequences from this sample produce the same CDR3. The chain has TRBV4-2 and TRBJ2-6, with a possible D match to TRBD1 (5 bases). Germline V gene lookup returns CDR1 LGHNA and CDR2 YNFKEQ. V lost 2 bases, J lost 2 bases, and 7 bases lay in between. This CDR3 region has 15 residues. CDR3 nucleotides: TGTGCCAGCAGCCAACAAGGGGCTGGGGCCAACGTCCTGACTTTC. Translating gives CASSQQGAGANVLTF.

In nucleotides, the CDR3 is TGTGCCAGCACTCTAGGAGCCAACGTCCTGACTTTC. Amino acid sequence: CASTLGANVLTF. This sequence joins TRBV2 and TRBJ2-6; D gene unclear. Germline CDR1 and CDR2: SNHLY and FYNNEI. V dropped 7 bases and J dropped 7 bases, with 8 bases sitting between them. The CDR3 has 12 residues. Drawing the rest from reference TRBV2 and TRBJ2-6, the complete variable domain is EPEVTQTPSHQVTQMGQEVILRCVPISNHLYFYWYRQILGQKVEFLVSFYNNEISEKSEIFDDQFSVERPDGSNFTLKIRSTKLEDSAMYFCASTLGANVLTFGAGSRLTVL.